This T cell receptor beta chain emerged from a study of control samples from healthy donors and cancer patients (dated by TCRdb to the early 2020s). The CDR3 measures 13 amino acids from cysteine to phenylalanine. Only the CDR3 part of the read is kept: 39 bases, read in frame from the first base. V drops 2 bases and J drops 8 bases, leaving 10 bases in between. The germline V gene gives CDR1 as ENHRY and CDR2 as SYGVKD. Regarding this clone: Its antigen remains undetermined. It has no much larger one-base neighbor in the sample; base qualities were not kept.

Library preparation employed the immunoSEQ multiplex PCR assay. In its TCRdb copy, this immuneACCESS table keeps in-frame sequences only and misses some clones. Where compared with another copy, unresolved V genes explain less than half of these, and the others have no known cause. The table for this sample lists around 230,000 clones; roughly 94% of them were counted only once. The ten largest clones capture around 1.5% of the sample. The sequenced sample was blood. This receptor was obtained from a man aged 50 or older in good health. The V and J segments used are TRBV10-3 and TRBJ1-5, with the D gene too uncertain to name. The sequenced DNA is TGTGCCATCAGTGAGGGGCAGGAGAAGCCCCAGCATTTT. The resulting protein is CAISEGQEKPQHF.